The 23 T cell receptor beta chains listed next were all sequenced from one sample in a study of T cells expressing NK-cell markers (dated by TCRdb to about 2020). Libraries were made using 5' RACE. Sequencing instrument: Illumina HiSeq 2000. Once TCRdb had reprocessed the reads, it stored one entry per CDR3 protein sequence and supplied no DNA. This sample's clone table shows 250,000 to 300,000 distinct CDR3 sequences. The top ten constitute 0.3% to 0.45% of the sample. The sample was blood T cells: a sorted CD56 or NKG2C T cell subset, CD4+ or CD8+ T cells, or bulk PBMC T cells (not recorded which). These receptors originate from a young man in good health. Donor details come from another sample of the same person, matched by shared clones.

The chain uses TRBV7-2 and TRBJ1-2; TCRdb gives TRBD1 as the D gene, but with no DNA this cannot be confirmed. Germline V gene sequence: CDR1 SGHTA, CDR2 FQGNSA. There are 15 residues in the CDR3. CDR3 protein: CASSYRDRGVYGYTF.

This chain connects TRBV11-2 to TRBJ2-4. CDR3 length equals 13 residues. Germline CDR1 reads SGHAT; CDR2 reads FQNNGV. The chain's CDR3 is CASSLDDENIQYF. The whole variable domain, filled in from reference TRBV11-2 and TRBJ2-4, reads EAGVAQSPRYKIIEKRQSVAFWCNPISGHATLYWYQQILGQGPKLLIQFQNNGVVDDSQLPKDRFSAERLKGVDSTLKIQPAKLEDSAVYLCASSLDDENIQYFGAGTRLSVL.

The J gene is TRBJ2-1, the V gene TRBV7-9; TCRdb's D call, TRBD1, is unchecked because there is no DNA. The CDR3 runs to 15 residues. Germline assignment: CDR1 SEHNR and CDR2 FQNEAQ (reference sequence). CDR3 sequence reads: CASSSRTGRGNEQFF.

The gene calls are TRBV6-5 and TRBJ2-7; as DNA is missing, the TRBD1 call by TCRdb cannot be tested. Looked up from germline, CDR1 is MNHEY and CDR2 is SVGAGI. This CDR3 has 13 amino acids. The CDR3 spells CASSYVRGHEQYF.

The genes are TRBV12-3 or TRBV12-4 and TRBJ2-2; TCRdb's D gene call, TRBD2, goes unchecked for lack of DNA. The CDR3 covers 16 residues. The CDR3 spells CASSYLGAANTGELFF.

This rearrangement joins TRBV12-3 or TRBV12-4 to TRBJ1-1. This CDR3 contains 14 residues. Here the CDR3 reads CASSLGGMNTEAFF.

This chain connects TRBV12-3 or TRBV12-4 to TRBJ2-7. The CDR3 totals 14 residues. The CDR3 region is CASSLLGHGPEQYF.

The chain couples TRBV5-1 to TRBJ2-1; TCRdb's assignment of TRBD2 cannot be checked, as there is no DNA. The CDR3 spans 15 residues. The germline V gene has CDR1 SGHRS and CDR2 YFSETQ. CDR3 sequence reads: CASSLAVGTDYEQFF.

The chain is built from TRBV12-3 or TRBV12-4 and TRBJ1-1; the D call from TCRdb, TRBD1, cannot be confirmed without DNA. The CDR3 is 15 amino acids. Here the CDR3 reads CASSPGTGANTEAFF.

This chain uses TRBV6-1 with TRBJ2-1; without DNA, the TCRdb call of TRBD1 cannot be checked. This CDR3 contains 13 residues. Per the germline V gene, CDR1 is MNHNS and CDR2 is SASEGT. The chain's CDR3 is CASSGGRVNEQFF.

The rearrangement links TRBV7-3 to TRBJ2-1; the TCRdb D gene call, TRBD2, has no DNA to confirm it. Germline assignment: CDR1 SGHTA and CDR2 FQGTGA. The CDR3 contains 20 residues. CDR3 amino acids: CASSPSPTRRTSGRNNEQFF.

This chain links TRBV12-3 or TRBV12-4 with TRBJ2-7; the TRBD1 assignment by TCRdb is unverifiable without DNA. The CDR3 is 13 residues long. The CDR3 loop is CASKGQGVYEQYF.

The chain combines TRBV29-1 with TRBJ1-2. CDR1 SQVTM and CDR2 ANQGSEA come from the germline V gene. CDR3 length: 12 residues. The CDR3 sequence: CSAGGIHYGYTF.

V and J are TRBV20-1 and TRBJ2-5; TCRdb names TRBD2, which stays unverified in the absence of DNA. Germline CDR1 is DFQATT and CDR2 is SNEGSKA (reference sequence). The CDR3 extends over 14 amino acids. CDR3 sequence reads: CSAWDSGGEETQYF.

This chain connects TRBV9 to TRBJ1-4; TCRdb proposes TRBD1, but this gene call is untestable without DNA. Germline CDR1 and CDR2: SGDLS and YYNGEE. The CDR3 is made up of 13 amino acids. The CDR3 loop reads CASSVAQGEKLFF.

The rearrangement links TRBV12-3 or TRBV12-4 to TRBJ1-6; TCRdb names TRBD1, which stays unverified in the absence of DNA. This CDR3 has 17 amino acids. CDR3: CASSPGQGVGSNSPLHF.

V and J are TRBV20-1 and TRBJ2-7; TCRdb designates TRBD2, a call that cannot be tested without DNA. The CDR3 runs 14 residues. Germline V gene lookup returns CDR1 DFQATT and CDR2 SNEGSKA (reference sequence). Here the CDR3 reads CSARALQGPYEQYF.

V is TRBV11-2 and J is TRBJ2-1; TCRdb designates TRBD2, a call that cannot be tested without DNA. The CDR3 spans 17 residues. Germline V CDR1 and CDR2: SGHAT, FQNNGV. CDR3 loop: CASSLRGGANSYNEQFF. Supplemented by reference TRBV11-2 and TRBJ2-1, the full variable domain reads EAGVAQSPRYKIIEKRQSVAFWCNPISGHATLYWYQQILGQGPKLLIQFQNNGVVDDSQLPKDRFSAERLKGVDSTLKIQPAKLEDSAVYLCASSLRGGANSYNEQFFGPGTRLTVL.

The chain combines TRBV20-1 with TRBJ2-5; TCRdb reports TRBD1, a call that lacks DNA to check it against. The CDR3 runs to 11 residues. The germline V gene encodes CDR1 DFQATT and CDR2 SNEGSKA (reference sequence). This CDR3 is CSPQVAETQYF.

The chain joins TRBV21-1 to TRBJ2-1; the D gene TCRdb calls, TRBD2, cannot be checked with no DNA. TRBV21-1 is a recognized pseudogene. The CDR3 contains 15 residues. The CDR3 here is CANLLQREGGNEQFF.

The chain uses TRBV7-9 and TRBJ1-1; the D call from TCRdb, TRBD1, cannot be confirmed without DNA. This CDR3 has 13 residues. CDR1 is SEHNR, CDR2 FQNEAQ, per germline (reference sequence). The CDR3 spells CASSLTPGTIAFF.

This chain connects TRBV11-2 to TRBJ2-1. Germline-derived CDR1 and CDR2 are SGHAT and FQNNGV. The CDR3 is 15 residues long. CDR3 sequence: CASSLDLDSYNEQFF.

V and J are TRBV29-1 and TRBJ2-7; TCRdb picks TRBD1, but there is no DNA to check that call. The germline CDR1 and CDR2 sequences are SQVTM and ANQGSEA. This CDR3 region has 13 residues. The chain's CDR3 is CSVGRLLGNEQYF.